This is a list of T cell receptor beta chains from one sample in a study of T cell responses to AZD1222 COVID-19 vaccine. Sequenced by immunoSEQ multiplex PCR; TCRdb stores in-frame clones only, minus some. The profile shows about 170,000 clones, 85% to 95% of them singletons. The material sequenced was peripheral blood, taken on day 0 of AZD1222 vaccination. The receptor source for this set is an adult in good health. CDR3s include the opening cysteine and the closing phenylalanine or tryptophan. A D gene is named only where the DNA matches it firmly. Size is omitted from some rows. Given values are once, few, many or a class for expanded clones.

j_call d_call v_call clone_size cdr3_aa cdr3_nt
TRBJ2-5 . TRBV11-2 . CASSLVSDQETQYF TGTGCCAGCAGCTTAGTTTCGGATCAAGAGACCCAGTACTTC
TRBJ1-2 . TRBV11-3 few CASSLDRDGAGYTF TGTGCCAGCAGCTTAGATAGGGACGGGGCTGGCTACACCTTC
TRBJ1-6 . TRBV20-1 . CSASPFSSDSPLHF TGCAGTGCTAGTCCGTTCTCCTCGGATTCACCCCTCCACTTT
TRBJ2-1 . TRBV20-1 . CSSGLNNEQFF TGCAGTTCGGGACTCAACAATGAGCAGTTCTTC
TRBJ1-2 TRBD1 TRBV19 . CASRQGDGSYGYTF TGTGCCAGTAGGCAGGGGGACGGAAGCTATGGCTACACCTTC
TRBJ1-1 . TRBV3-1/TRBV3-2 few CASSRTALGEAFF TGTGCCAGCAGCCGGACAGCCCTAGGTGAAGCTTTCTTT
TRBJ1-2 TRBD1 TRBV6-6 . CASSVPGQAGYGYTF TGTGCCAGCAGTGTCCCGGGACAGGCCGGCTATGGCTACACCTTC
TRBJ1-4 TRBD1 TRBV29-1 few CSVVLPDRGLEKLFF TGCAGCGTTGTGCTACCGGACAGGGGTCTTGAGAAACTGTTTTTT
TRBJ2-1 TRBD2 TRBV18 . CASSPAGTSQTKAQFF TGTGCCAGCTCACCTGCCGGGACTAGTCAGACCAAAGCTCAGTTCTTC
TRBJ2-7 TRBD1 TRBV19 . CASSRLGTGTPNEQYF TGTGCCAGTAGTCGGCTTGGGACAGGGACCCCCAACGAGCAGTACTTC
TRBJ1-2 TRBD1 TRBV6-5 . CAHQPGQGISTF TGTGCCCATCAACCGGGACAGGGGATTAGCACCTTC
TRBJ2-2 TRBD2 TRBV27 once CASSRKAGGVTGELFF TGTGCCAGCAGTCGTAAGGCGGGAGGGGTCACCGGGGAGCTGTTTTTT
TRBJ1-5 TRBD1 TRBV10-1 . CASSSGTVSQPQHF TGCGCCAGCAGTTCCGGGACAGTTTCTCAGCCCCAGCATTTT
TRBJ2-1 . TRBV12-3/TRBV12-4 . CASSLRDYNEQFF TGTGCCAGCAGTTTAAGGGACTACAATGAGCAGTTCTTC
TRBJ1-5 . TRBV15 . CATSGGRIANQPQHF TGTGCCACCAGCGGAGGACGGATAGCCAATCAGCCCCAGCATTTT
TRBJ2-7 . TRBV9 many CASSPDLAYEQYF TGTGCCAGCAGCCCCGACCTGGCCTACGAGCAGTACTTC
TRBJ2-1 TRBD2 TRBV6-4 . CASSVFLAGGPGEQFF TGTGCCAGCAGCGTCTTCCTAGCGGGAGGGCCGGGTGAGCAGTTCTTC
TRBJ2-1 . TRBV5-1 . CASSPYGVEQFF TGCGCCAGCAGCCCGTACGGCGTTGAGCAGTTCTTC
TRBJ2-2 . TRBV2 . CASFTNLEQNTGELFF TGTGCCAGCTTCACCAACTTAGAACAGAACACCGGGGAGCTGTTTTTT
TRBJ2-7 . TRBV27 . CASSPPGLIRGFYEQYF TGTGCCAGCAGTCCCCCCGGTTTGATTCGGGGGTTCTACGAGCAGTACTTC
TRBJ1-2 TRBD1 TRBV5-4 . CASSLGAGGDGYTF TGTGCCAGCAGCTTGGGGGCAGGGGGGGATGGCTACACCTTC
TRBJ2-2 . TRBV2 . CASRYGGRITGELFF TGTGCCAGCAGATATGGGGGGAGGATAACCGGGGAGCTGTTTTTT
TRBJ1-2 . TRBV12-3/TRBV12-4 once CASSPGTPVGYTF TGTGCCAGCAGTCCCGGGACACCAGTAGGCTACACCTTC
TRBJ2-7 . TRBV5-1 once CASSLIGDKSYEQYF TGCGCCAGCAGCCTGATAGGGGACAAATCCTACGAGCAGTACTTC
TRBJ2-1 . TRBV7-9 . CASRLGSGLYNEQFF TGTGCCAGCCGCCTTGGCTCTGGGTTATACAATGAGCAGTTCTTC
TRBJ2-5 . TRBV27 once CASSLLGPMEGFGETQYF TGTGCCAGCAGCTTATTAGGCCCGATGGAGGGTTTCGGAGAGACCCAGTACTTC
TRBJ2-1 . TRBV7-8 once CASSLGVAEYNEQFF TGTGCCAGCAGCTTGGGAGTAGCGGAGTACAATGAGCAGTTCTTC
TRBJ1-4 . TRBV3-1/TRBV3-2 . CASSPFQGRGEKLFF TGTGCCAGCAGCCCTTTTCAGGGGCGAGGTGAAAAACTGTTTTTT
TRBJ1-1 . TRBV5-4 . CASSLTGNTEAFF TGTGCCAGCAGCTTGACAGGGAACACTGAAGCTTTCTTT
TRBJ1-2 TRBD1 TRBV5-6 . CASSSGQDGYTF TGTGCCAGCAGCTCAGGACAGGATGGCTACACCTTC
TRBJ1-1 . TRBV5-8 . CASRTEYMNTEAFF TGTGCCAGCAGAACGGAATATATGAACACTGAAGCTTTCTTT
TRBJ1-2 TRBD1 TRBV30 once CAWSRDRDYGYTF TGTGCCTGGAGTCGGGACAGGGATTATGGCTACACCTTC
TRBJ1-2 . TRBV10-3 . CAISEGRPNGYTF TGTGCCATCAGTGAGGGCCGACCGAATGGCTACACCTTC
TRBJ1-4 . TRBV6-5 . CASSPTGGAIGKLFF TGTGCCAGCAGCCCGACCGGGGGGGCCATCGGAAAACTGTTTTTT
TRBJ1-5 . TRBV28 . CASSYRAYSNQPQHF TGTGCCAGCAGTTACAGGGCCTATAGCAATCAGCCCCAGCATTTT
TRBJ2-2 TRBD2 TRBV10-3 . CAISGGLAGVHGELFF TGTGCCATCAGTGGGGGACTAGCGGGAGTTCACGGGGAGCTGTTTTTT
TRBJ1-3 . TRBV3-1/TRBV3-2 once CASSLKSSGNTIYF TGTGCCAGCAGCCTTAAGAGCTCTGGAAACACCATATATTTT
TRBJ2-5 . TRBV15 once CATSRAIGKETQYF TGTGCCACCAGCAGAGCAATCGGGAAAGAGACCCAGTACTTC
TRBJ2-7 . TRBV19 . CASSIMRDNYEQYF TGTGCCAGTAGTATAATGCGGGACAACTACGAGCAGTACTTC
TRBJ1-1 TRBD1 TRBV6-4 . CASRAQGDGTEAFF TGTGCCAGCAGGGCACAGGGGGACGGCACTGAAGCTTTCTTT
TRBJ1-6 . TRBV19 . CASNPQGPRNSPLHF TGTGCCAGTAACCCACAGGGACCGCGGAATTCACCCCTCCACTTT
TRBJ2-1 TRBD1 TRBV7-9 . CASSWGDRDLYNEQFF TGTGCCAGCAGCTGGGGAGACAGGGATCTCTACAATGAGCAGTTCTTC
TRBJ1-5 . TRBV6-5 . CASSVTPYSNQPQHF TGTGCCAGCTCGGTGACCCCGTATAGCAATCAGCCCCAGCATTTT
TRBJ2-3 . TRBV5-1 . CASSLRAQSTDTQYF TGCGCCAGCAGCTTGAGGGCGCAGAGCACAGATACGCAGTATTTT